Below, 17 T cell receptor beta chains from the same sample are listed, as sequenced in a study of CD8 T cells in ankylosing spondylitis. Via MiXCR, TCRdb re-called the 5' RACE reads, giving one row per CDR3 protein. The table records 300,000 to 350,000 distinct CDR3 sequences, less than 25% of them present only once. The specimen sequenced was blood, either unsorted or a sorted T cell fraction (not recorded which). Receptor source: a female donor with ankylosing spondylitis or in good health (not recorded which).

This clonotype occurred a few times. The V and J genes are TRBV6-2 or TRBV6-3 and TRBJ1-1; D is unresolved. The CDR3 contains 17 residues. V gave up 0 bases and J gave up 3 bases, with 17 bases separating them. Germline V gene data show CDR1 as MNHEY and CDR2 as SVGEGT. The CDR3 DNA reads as TGTGCCAGCAGTTACTCGGCAGGCCGAATTGTGGACACTGAAGCTTTCTTT. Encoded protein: CASSYSAGRIVDTEAFF.

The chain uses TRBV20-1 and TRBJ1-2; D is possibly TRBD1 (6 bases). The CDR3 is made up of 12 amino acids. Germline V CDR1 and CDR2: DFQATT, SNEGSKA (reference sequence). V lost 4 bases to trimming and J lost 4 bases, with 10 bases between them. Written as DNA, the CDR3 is TGCAGTGCTAAGGACAGCGGCTATGGCTACACCTTC. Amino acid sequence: CSAKDSGYGYTF.

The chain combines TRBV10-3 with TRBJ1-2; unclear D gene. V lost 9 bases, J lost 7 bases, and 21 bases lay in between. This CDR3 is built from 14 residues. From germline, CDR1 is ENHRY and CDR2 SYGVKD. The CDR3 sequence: CAITPRDGLRGYTF. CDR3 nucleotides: TGTGCCATAACGCCACGCGACGGACTGCGTGGCTACACCTTC.

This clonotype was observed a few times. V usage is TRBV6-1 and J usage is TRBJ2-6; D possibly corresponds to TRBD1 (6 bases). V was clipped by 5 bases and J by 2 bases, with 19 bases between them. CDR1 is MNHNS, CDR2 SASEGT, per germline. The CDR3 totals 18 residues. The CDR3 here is CASSPHLQGAAGANVLTF. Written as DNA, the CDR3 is TGTGCCAGCAGTCCCCACCTACAGGGCGCCGCTGGGGCCAACGTCCTGACTTTC.

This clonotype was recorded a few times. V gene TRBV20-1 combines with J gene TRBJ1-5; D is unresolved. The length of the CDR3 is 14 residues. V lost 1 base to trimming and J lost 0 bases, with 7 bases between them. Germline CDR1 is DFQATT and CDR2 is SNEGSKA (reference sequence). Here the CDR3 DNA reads TGCAGTGCTAGAGCCCGGATTAGCAATCAGCCCCAGCATTTT. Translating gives CSARARISNQPQHF.

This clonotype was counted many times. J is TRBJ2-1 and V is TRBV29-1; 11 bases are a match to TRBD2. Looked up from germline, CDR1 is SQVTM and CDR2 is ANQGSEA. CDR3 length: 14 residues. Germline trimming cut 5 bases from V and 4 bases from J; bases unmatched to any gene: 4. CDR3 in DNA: TGCAGCGTTTCCGGGACTAGCGGTTACAATGAGCAGTTCTTC. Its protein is CSVSGTSGYNEQFF.

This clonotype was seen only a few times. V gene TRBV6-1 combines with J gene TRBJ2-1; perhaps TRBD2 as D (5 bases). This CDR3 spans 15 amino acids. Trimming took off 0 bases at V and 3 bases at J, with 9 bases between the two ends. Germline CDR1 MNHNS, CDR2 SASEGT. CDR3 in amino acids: CASSEAAGLYNEQFF. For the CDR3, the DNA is TGTGCCAGCAGTGAAGCGGCCGGACTCTACAATGAGCAGTTCTTC.

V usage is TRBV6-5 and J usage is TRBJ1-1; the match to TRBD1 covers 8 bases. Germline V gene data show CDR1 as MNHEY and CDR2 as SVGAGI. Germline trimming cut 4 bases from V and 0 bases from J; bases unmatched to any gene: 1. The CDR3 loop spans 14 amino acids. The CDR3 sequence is CASSWTGMNTEAFF. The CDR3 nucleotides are TGTGCCAGCAGTTGGACAGGGATGAACACTGAAGCTTTCTTT.

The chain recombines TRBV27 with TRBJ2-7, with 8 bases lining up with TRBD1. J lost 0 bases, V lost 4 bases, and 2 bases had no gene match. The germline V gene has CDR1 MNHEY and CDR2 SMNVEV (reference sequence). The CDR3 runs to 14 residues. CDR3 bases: TGTGCCAGCAGTTGGACAGGGCACTCCTACGAGCAGTACTTC. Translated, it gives CASSWTGHSYEQYF.

The chain's CDR3 is CAWSSMRGDNQPQHF. CDR3 DNA: TGTGCCTGGAGTTCTATGAGGGGCGACAATCAGCCCCAGCATTTT. The chain uses TRBV30 and TRBJ1-5; the D gene is possibly TRBD1 (5 bases). In germline, CDR1 is GTSNPN, CDR2 SVGIG (reference sequence). The CDR3 spans 15 residues. V was clipped by 2 bases and J by 3 bases, with 14 bases between them.

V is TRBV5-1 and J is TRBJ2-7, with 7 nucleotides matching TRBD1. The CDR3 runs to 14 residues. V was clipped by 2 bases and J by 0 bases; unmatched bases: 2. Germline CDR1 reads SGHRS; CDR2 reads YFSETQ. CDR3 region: CASSFGTASYEQYF. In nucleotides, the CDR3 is TGCGCCAGCAGCTTTGGGACAGCCTCCTACGAGCAGTACTTC.

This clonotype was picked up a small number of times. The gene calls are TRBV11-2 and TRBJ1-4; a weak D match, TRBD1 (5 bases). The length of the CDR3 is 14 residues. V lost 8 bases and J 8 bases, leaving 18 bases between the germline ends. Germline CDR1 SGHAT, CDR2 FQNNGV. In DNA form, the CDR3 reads TGTGCCAGCCGCAAGACAGAGGAGATCGAAAAACTGTTTTTT. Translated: CASRKTEEIEKLFF.

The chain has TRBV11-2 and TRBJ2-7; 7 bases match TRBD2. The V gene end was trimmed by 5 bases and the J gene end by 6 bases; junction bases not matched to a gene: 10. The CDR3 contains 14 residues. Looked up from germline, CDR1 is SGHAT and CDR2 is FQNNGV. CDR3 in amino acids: CASSIDLKRGEQYF. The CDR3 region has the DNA TGTGCCAGCAGCATTGACCTCAAGCGGGGCGAGCAGTACTTC.

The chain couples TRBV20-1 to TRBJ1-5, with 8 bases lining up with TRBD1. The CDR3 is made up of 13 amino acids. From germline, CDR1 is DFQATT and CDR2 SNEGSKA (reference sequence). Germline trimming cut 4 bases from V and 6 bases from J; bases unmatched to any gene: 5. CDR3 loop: CSATDRVGQPQHF. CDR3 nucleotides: TGCAGTGCTACGGACAGGGTTGGTCAGCCCCAGCATTTT.

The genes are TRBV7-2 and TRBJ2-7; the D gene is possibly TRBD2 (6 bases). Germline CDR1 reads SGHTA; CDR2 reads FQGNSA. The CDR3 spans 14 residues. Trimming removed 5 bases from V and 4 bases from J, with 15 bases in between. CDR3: CASSHTGTSYEQYF. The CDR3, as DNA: TGTGCCAGCAGCCACACCGGGACTTCATACGAGCAGTACTTC.

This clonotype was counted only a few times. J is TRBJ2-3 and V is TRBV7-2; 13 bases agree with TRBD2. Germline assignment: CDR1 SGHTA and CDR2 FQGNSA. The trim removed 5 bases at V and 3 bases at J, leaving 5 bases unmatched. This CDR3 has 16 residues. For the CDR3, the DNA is TGTGCCAGCAGCGGACTAGCGGGAGATCCGACAGATACGCAGTATTTT. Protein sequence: CASSGLAGDPTDTQYF.

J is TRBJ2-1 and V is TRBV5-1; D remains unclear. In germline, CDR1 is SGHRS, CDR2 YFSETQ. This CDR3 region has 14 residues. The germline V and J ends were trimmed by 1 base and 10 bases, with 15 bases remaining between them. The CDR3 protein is CASSLRDRGREQFF. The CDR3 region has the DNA TGCGCCAGCAGCTTGCGAGACCGCGGTAGGGAGCAGTTCTTC.